This T cell receptor beta chain appears in the sequencing data of a study of beta chain features in type 1 diabetes. Study-level background: Cell yields, gender and age were similar in healthy donors and patients. Whole-study results and caveats: Insertions at VDJ junctions were less frequent in type 1 diabetes patients. These patients also deleted more nucleotides at the same junctions. People with Type 1 diabetes carried modestly yet significantly shorter TCRB CDR3s in all four CD4+ subsets.

The isolated RNA, all of it, was reverse transcribed, so expressed TCRB transcripts were what got sequenced. Sequenced by immunoSEQ multiplex PCR; TCRdb stores in-frame clones only, minus some. The table has hundreds of thousands of clones, roughly 12% seen once. Germline V CDR1 and CDR2: SGHTA, FQGNSA. The trim removed 5 bases at V and 4 bases at J, leaving 3 bases unmatched. This CDR3 comprises 13 residues. Heparinised blood was drawn once per donor, averaging approximately 100 mL. Worth noting for this clone: No antigen is known for it.

The sample taken for sequencing was naive CD4+ T cells from blood. The chain employs TRBV7-2 and TRBJ2-3, with 7 nucleotides matching TRBD2. The source of this sequence is a man aged 18-30 years with type 1 diabetes. The chain's CDR3 is CASSQGGADTQYF. The CDR3 DNA is TGTGCCAGCAGCCAGGGAGGGGCAGATACGCAGTATTTT.